The next 15 T cell receptor beta chains were all read from a single sample in a study of T cells in Graves' hyperthyroidism and ophthalmopathy. The investigators amplified TCR beta CDR3 regions from RNA transcripts. An initial round of RT-PCR targeting the TCR CDR3 relied on the HTBI primer set. TCRdb re-called the multiplex PCR reads with MiXCR, one entry per CDR3 protein. The sample has approximately 740,000 distinct CDR3 sequences, 13% to 15% seen once. The sample was blood. The receptors shown here come from a woman younger than 30 with Graves' hyperthyroidism.

The sample holds a few counts of this clonotype. V gene TRBV20-1 combines with J gene TRBJ1-6; no clear D. V gave up 6 bases and J gave up 7 bases, with 19 bases separating them. In germline, CDR1 is DFQATT, CDR2 SNEGSKA (reference sequence). This CDR3 region has 15 residues. Written as DNA, the CDR3 is TGCAGTGCCGACCCGAGGGATCCCACCAATTCACCCCTCCACTTT. Residues: CSADPRDPTNSPLHF.

This clonotype was seen many times. This rearrangement joins TRBV20-1 to TRBJ1-5; D may be TRBD1 (5 bases). Germline CDR1 and CDR2: DFQATT and SNEGSKA (reference sequence). Trimming took 3 bases from V and 6 from J, leaving 15 bases between them. The CDR3 sequence is 14 residues long. DNA for the CDR3: TGCAGTGCTAGGCCCCTCAGGGTTGGTCAGCCCCAGCATTTT. Its protein is CSARPLRVGQPQHF.

This rearrangement joins TRBV19 to TRBJ1-1, with 8 nucleotides matching TRBD1. Germline CDR1 reads LNHDA; CDR2 reads SQIVND (reference sequence). The CDR3 has 15 residues. V gave up 6 bases and J gave up 1 base; unmatched junction bases: 7. CDR3 in amino acids: CASRITGQGNTEAFF. The CDR3 DNA follows: TGTGCCAGTAGGATTACAGGACAGGGGAACACTGAAGCTTTCTTT.

Note on this clonotype: It may be a read error: a sequence one base away is much more abundant. The rearrangement joins TRBV5-6 to TRBJ1-1; D unclear. The germline gives CDR1 SGHDT, CDR2 YYEEEE. The V end lost 6 bases, the J end lost 8 bases, and 14 bases lay between the germline ends. The CDR3 sequence is 12 residues long. This CDR3 is CASNSHIMEAFF. The CDR3 nucleotides read TGTGCCAGCAACTCACACATCATGGAAGCTTTCTTT.

The chain combines TRBV5-6 with TRBJ1-2; TRBD1 matches 9 bases. This CDR3 is 13 amino acids long. V trimming: 3 bases; J trimming: 8 bases; junction bases outside the gene matches: 5. Germline V gene lookup returns CDR1 SGHDT and CDR2 YYEEEE. The CDR3 DNA is TGTGCCAGCAGCTCGGGACAGGGTGCCGGCTACACCTTC. Translated, it gives CASSSGQGAGYTF. The entire variable domain, with the rest obtained from reference TRBV5-6 and TRBJ1-2, is as follows: DAGVTQSPTHLIKTRGQQVTLRCSPKSGHDTVSWYQQALGQGPQFIFQYYEEEERQRGNFPDRFSGHQFPNYSSELNVNALLLGDSALYLCASSSGQGAGYTFGSGTRLTVV.

This clonotype was counted many times. The V call is TRBV10-3, the J call TRBJ1-1; D is ambiguous. The CDR3 is 13 residues long. Per germline, CDR1 ENHRY and CDR2 SYGVKD. V gave up 2 bases and J gave up 2 bases, with 6 bases separating them. The CDR3: CAISEHGNTEAFF. The CDR3 nucleotides read TGTGCCATCAGTGAGCACGGCAACACTGAAGCTTTCTTT.

This clonotype was detected ten times or more. The chain joins TRBV5-1 to TRBJ1-1; D call uncertain. Between the trimmed V and J ends, which lost 1 base and 6 bases, there was a span of 10 bases. CDR3 length: 13 amino acids. Germline V gene sequence: CDR1 SGHRS, CDR2 YFSETQ. CDR3 region: CASSLSELPEAFF. The CDR3 bases are TGCGCCAGCAGCTTGTCGGAGTTGCCTGAAGCTTTCTTT.

This clonotype has just a few counts. The rearrangement uses TRBV6-2 or TRBV6-3 and TRBJ2-5; the match to TRBD1 covers 7 bases. CDR3 size: 17 residues. The germline CDR1 and CDR2 sequences are MNHEY and SVGEGT. With 5 bases clipped from V and 4 bases from J, the junction kept 16 bases outside the gene matches. The CDR3 reads CASSPSTTTTGRETQYF. The CDR3 coding sequence is TGTGCCAGCAGTCCTTCGACTACGACGACAGGGAGAGAGACCCAGTACTTC.

Ten or more counts support this clonotype. The CDR3 sequence is CASSQDPVPFYQPQHF. CDR3 nucleotides: TGCGCCAGCAGCCAAGATCCCGTTCCTTTCTATCAGCCCCAGCATTTT. The chain uses TRBV4-1 and TRBJ1-5; D not certain. The CDR3 is made up of 16 amino acids. Germline assignment: CDR1 MGHRA and CDR2 YSYEKL. With 0 bases removed from V and 5 bases from J, the gap between germline ends came to 14 bases.

For this clonotype: A far larger clone is one nucleotide away, so this likely arose from a read error. The chain has TRBV5-1 and TRBJ2-1, with D hard to call. CDR1 is SGHRS and CDR2 is YFSETQ in the germline V gene. This CDR3 is 12 amino acids long. The CDR3: CAGSPLGNEQFF. The CDR3 DNA reads TGCGCCGGCAGCCCTCTTGGCAATGAGCAGTTCTTC.

This clonotype was counted once. This sequence joins TRBV7-8 and TRBJ2-1; 12 bases are shared with TRBD2. The junction had 8 bases not matched to a gene; V was cut back by 0 bases and J by 5 bases. Germline CDR1 SGHVS, CDR2 FQNEAQ. The CDR3 is 18 amino acids. This chain's CDR3 is CASSLALSSGRVHNEQFF. CDR3 nucleotide sequence: TGTGCCAGCAGCTTAGCCTTATCTAGCGGGAGGGTCCACAATGAGCAGTTCTTC. Complete variable domain (other parts from reference TRBV7-8 and TRBJ2-1): GAGVSQSPRYKVAKRGQDVALRCDPISGHVSLFWYQQALGQGPEFLTYFQNEAQLDKSGLPSDRFFAERPEGSVSTLKIQRTQQEDSAVYLCASSLALSSGRVHNEQFFGPGTRLTVL.

The chain carries TRBV6-1 and TRBJ1-1; D is unclear. V lost 7 bases, J lost 4 bases, and 22 bases lay in between. This CDR3 has 16 amino acids. The germline gives CDR1 MNHNS, CDR2 SASEGT. The CDR3 DNA follows: TGTGCCAGCAAAGGACTTAGGTGGAGTTCGGGCACTGAAGCTTTCTTT. Its translation: CASKGLRWSSGTEAFF.

The table lists this clonotype with a few counts. This rearrangement joins TRBV28 to TRBJ1-3; D not resolved. CDR1 is MDHEN and CDR2 is SYDVKM in the germline V gene. V was clipped by 9 bases and J by 0 bases, with 9 bases between them. The CDR3 runs 13 residues. For the CDR3, the DNA is TGTGCCAGTACGTTCCTCTCTGGAAACACCATATATTTT. Residues: CASTFLSGNTIYF.

In this sample, this clonotype turned up many times. The chain employs TRBV27 and TRBJ1-2; 7 nucleotides align to TRBD1. Germline V gene lookup returns CDR1 MNHEY and CDR2 SMNVEV (reference sequence). The CDR3 extends over 15 amino acids. Trimming at V came to 2 bases and at J to 3 bases, leaving 6 bases not matched to a gene. The chain's CDR3 is CASSLGTDAHYGYTF. CDR3 DNA sequence: TGTGCCAGCAGTTTAGGGACAGACGCGCACTATGGCTACACCTTC.

This clonotype appeared many times. The chain uses TRBV28 and TRBJ2-5, with D possibly matching TRBD1 (6 bases). The CDR3 has 16 residues. CDR1 is MDHEN and CDR2 is SYDVKM in the germline V gene. The V end lost 6 bases, the J end lost 2 bases, and 19 bases lay between the germline ends. The CDR3, as DNA: TGTGCCAGCAGCATCCTGACAGGTCTCTTACAAGAGACCCAGTACTTC. Translated, it gives CASSILTGLLQETQYF. Complete variable domain (other parts from reference TRBV28 and TRBJ2-5): DVKVTQSSRYLVKRTGEKVFLECVQDMDHENMFWYRQDPGLGLRLIYFSYDVKMKEKGDIPEGYSVSREKKERFSLILESASTNQTSMYLCASSILTGLLQETQYFGPGTRLLVL.